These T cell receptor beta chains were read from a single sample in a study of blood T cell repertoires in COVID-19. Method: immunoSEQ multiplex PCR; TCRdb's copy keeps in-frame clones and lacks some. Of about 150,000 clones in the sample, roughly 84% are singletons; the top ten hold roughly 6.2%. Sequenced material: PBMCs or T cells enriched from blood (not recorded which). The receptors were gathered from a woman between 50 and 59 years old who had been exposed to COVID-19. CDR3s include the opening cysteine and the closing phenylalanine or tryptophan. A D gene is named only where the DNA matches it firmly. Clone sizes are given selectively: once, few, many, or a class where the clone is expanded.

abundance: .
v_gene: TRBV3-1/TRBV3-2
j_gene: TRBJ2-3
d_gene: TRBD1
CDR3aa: CASSPMWDRGTDTQYF
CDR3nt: TGTGCCAGCAGTCCAATGTGGGACAGGGGCACAGATACGCAGTATTTT

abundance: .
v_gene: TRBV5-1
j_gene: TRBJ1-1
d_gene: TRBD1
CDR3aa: CASRGTGVMNTEAFF
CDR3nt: TGCGCCAGCAGAGGAACAGGGGTAATGAACACTGAAGCTTTCTTT

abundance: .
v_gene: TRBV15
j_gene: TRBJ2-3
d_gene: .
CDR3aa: CATSRLIGSDTQYF
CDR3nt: TGTGCCACCAGCAGGCTCATCGGGTCAGATACGCAGTATTTT

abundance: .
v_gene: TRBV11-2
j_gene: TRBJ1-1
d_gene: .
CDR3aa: CASSAGPVTEAFF
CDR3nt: TGTGCCAGCAGCGCAGGGCCTGTTACTGAAGCTTTCTTT

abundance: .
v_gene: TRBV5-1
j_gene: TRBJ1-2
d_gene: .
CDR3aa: CASSPGSGYTF
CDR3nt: TGCGCCAGCAGCCCCGGGTCTGGCTACACCTTC

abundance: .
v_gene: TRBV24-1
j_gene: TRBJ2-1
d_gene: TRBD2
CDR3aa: CATSQTSGRSNEQFF
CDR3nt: TGTGCCACCAGCCAGACTAGCGGGAGAAGTAATGAGCAGTTCTTC

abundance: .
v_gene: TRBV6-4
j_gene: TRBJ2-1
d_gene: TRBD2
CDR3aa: CASSWKLAGGYNEQFF
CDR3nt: TGTGCCAGCAGTTGGAAGCTAGCGGGAGGGTACAATGAGCAGTTCTTC

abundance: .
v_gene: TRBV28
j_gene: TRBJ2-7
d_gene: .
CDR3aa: CASSPHREGYEQYF
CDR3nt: TGTGCCAGCAGTCCCCACAGGGAAGGCTACGAGCAGTACTTC

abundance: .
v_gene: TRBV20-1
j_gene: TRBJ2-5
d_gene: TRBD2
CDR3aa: CSARGGGTQYF
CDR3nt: TGCAGTGCTAGAGGGGGGGGGACCCAGTACTTC

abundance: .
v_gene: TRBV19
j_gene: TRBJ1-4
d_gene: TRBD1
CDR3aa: CASTSGQGGEKLFF
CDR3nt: TGTGCCAGTACCTCCGGACAGGGAGGTGAAAAACTGTTTTTT

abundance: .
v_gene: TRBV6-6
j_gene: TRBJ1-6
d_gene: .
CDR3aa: CASSTGGQVGPPPLHF
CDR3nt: TGTGCCAGCAGTACGGGGGGGCAGGTAGGACCACCACCCCTCCACTTT

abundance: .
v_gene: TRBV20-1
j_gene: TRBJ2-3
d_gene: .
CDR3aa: CSASPAGAPWTQYF
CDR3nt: TGCAGTGCTAGTCCGGCAGGGGCCCCATGGACGCAGTATTTT

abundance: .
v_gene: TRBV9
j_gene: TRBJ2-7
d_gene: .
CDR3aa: CASSPGQTFYEQYF
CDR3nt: TGTGCCAGCAGCCCCGGACAAACTTTCTACGAGCAGTACTTC

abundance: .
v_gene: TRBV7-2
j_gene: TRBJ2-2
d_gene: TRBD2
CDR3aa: CASSFSGGARTGELFF
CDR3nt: TGTGCCAGCAGCTTTAGCGGGGGGGCTCGGACCGGGGAGCTGTTTTTT

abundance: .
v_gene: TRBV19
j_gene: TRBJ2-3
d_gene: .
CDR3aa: CASSSFPSTDTQYF
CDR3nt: TGTGCCAGTAGTTCTTTTCCTAGCACAGATACGCAGTATTTT

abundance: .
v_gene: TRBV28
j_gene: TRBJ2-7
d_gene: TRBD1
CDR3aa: CASSFGQAKEGYEQYF
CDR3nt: TGTGCCAGCAGTTTTGGACAGGCAAAAGAGGGCTACGAGCAGTACTTC

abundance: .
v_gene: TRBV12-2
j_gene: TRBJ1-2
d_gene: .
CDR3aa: CASRPEGGYTF
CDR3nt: TGTGCAAGTCGCCCGGAGGGCGGCTACACCTTC

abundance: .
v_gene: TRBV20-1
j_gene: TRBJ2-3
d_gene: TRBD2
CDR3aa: CSASRLAGNVDTQYF
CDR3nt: TGCAGTGCTAGTCGGCTAGCGGGAAACGTAGATACGCAGTATTTT

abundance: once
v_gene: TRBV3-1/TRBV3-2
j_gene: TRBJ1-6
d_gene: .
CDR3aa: CASSRAGGNSPLHF
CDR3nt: TGTGCCAGCAGCCGGGCCGGTGGTAATTCACCCCTCCACTTT

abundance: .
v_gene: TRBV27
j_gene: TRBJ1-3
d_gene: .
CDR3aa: CASKLLGREDTIYF
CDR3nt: TGTGCCAGCAAACTCCTGGGCAGGGAGGACACCATATATTTT

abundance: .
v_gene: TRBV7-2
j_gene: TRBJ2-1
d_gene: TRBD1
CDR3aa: CASSLDRGAYNEQFF
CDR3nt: TGTGCCAGCAGCTTAGACAGGGGGGCCTACAATGAGCAGTTCTTC

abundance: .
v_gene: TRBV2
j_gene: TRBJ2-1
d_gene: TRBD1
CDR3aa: CASSFDRGQVNEQFF
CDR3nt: TGTGCCAGCAGTTTCGACAGGGGGCAGGTCAATGAGCAGTTCTTC

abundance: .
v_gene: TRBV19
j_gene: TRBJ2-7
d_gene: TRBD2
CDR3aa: CASSRLTSGGASYEQYF
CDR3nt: TGTGCCAGTAGTAGACTAACTAGCGGGGGGGCCTCGTACGAGCAGTACTTC

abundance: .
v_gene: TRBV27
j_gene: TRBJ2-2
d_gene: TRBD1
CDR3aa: CASRFRDRGRVGELFF
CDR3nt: TGTGCCAGCAGATTTCGGGACAGGGGTAGAGTCGGGGAGCTGTTTTTT

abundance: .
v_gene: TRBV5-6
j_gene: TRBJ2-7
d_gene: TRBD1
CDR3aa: CASSPWGLDRQRQGF
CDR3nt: TGTGCCAGCAGCCCCTGGGGGCTGGACAGGCAGCGGCAGGGCTTC

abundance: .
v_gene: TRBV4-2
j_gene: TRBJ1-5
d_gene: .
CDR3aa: CASSQDSSRVIEAQHF
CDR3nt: TGTGCCAGCAGCCAAGATTCGTCCAGGGTGATCGAGGCCCAGCATTTT

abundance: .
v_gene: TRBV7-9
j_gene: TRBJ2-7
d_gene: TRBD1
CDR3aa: CASSSRGMTYEQYF
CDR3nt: TGTGCCAGCAGCTCCAGGGGGATGACCTACGAGCAGTACTTC